A single sample is the source of the 2 T cell receptor beta chains below, sequenced in a study of shared clonotypes between healthy human individuals. The data were produced by immunoSEQ multiplex PCR, yet TCRdb's version contains in-frame clones alone and is incomplete. In the table there are millions of clones, around 95% of which are singletons. The specimen sequenced was naive CD4+ T cells sorted from blood. As for subset: CD45RA+ positively selected. All receptors derive from a man between 18 and 29 years old in good health.

This chain connects TRBV7-9 to TRBJ2-7, with TRBD1 as a possible D gene (5 bases). Trimming stripped 5 bases from V and 0 bases from J, with 20 bases between. The CDR3 spans 17 residues. Germline V gives CDR1 SEHNR, CDR2 FQNEAQ (reference sequence). The CDR3 nucleotides read TGTGCCAGCAGCCCTCTCTTGGGGCAGCGTTCCTCCTACGAGCAGTACTTC. Translation gives CASSPLLGQRSSYEQYF. The whole variable domain, remainder taken from reference TRBV7-9 and TRBJ2-7, is DTGVSQNPRHKITKRGQNVTFRCDPISEHNRLYWYRQTLGQGPEFLTYFQNEAQLEKSRLLSDRFSAERPKGSFSTLEIQRTEQGDSAMYLCASSPLLGQRSSYEQYFGPGTRLTVT.

The chain couples TRBV18 to TRBJ1-3, with D unclear. Germline-derived CDR1 and CDR2 are KGHSH and LQKENI. Trimming stripped 0 bases from V and 0 bases from J, with 12 bases between. The CDR3 runs to 17 residues. The CDR3 nucleotides read TGTGCCAGCTCACCACCAAAGAAAACCAGCTCTGGAAACACCATATATTTT. It is translated as CASSPPKKTSSGNTIYF.